The clone carrying this TCR beta chain was counted many times. Its antigen is still unknown. CDR3 regions were amplified by Arm-PCR using iRepertoire HTBI primers to build TCR beta libraries. TCRdb used MiXCR to reprocess the multiplex PCR reads, holding one entry per CDR3 protein. In the table there are 240,000 or so distinct CDR3 sequences, around 21% of which are singletons. Germline V lookup: CDR1 SGHTA, CDR2 FQGNSA. Trimming took 5 bases from V and 2 from J, leaving 12 bases between them. This CDR3 spans 14 amino acids. The data originate from a study of regulatory T cells in long-lasting Graves disease. The study's findings and limits: The researchers studied only peripheral blood, not thyroid tissue. Favored usage of TRBV28, TRBJ1-2 and TRBJ2-5 was recorded in persistent disease.

Time point denoted: newly diagnosed GD, antithyroid drugs for less than 3 months. The TCR library was made from RNA that had been extracted from PBMCs in TRIzol. The sequence derives from a female donor with Graves disease. The sequenced sample was peripheral blood mononuclear cells (PBMCs), obtained at new diagnosis, from a patient treated with antithyroid drugs. V gene TRBV7-2 combines with J gene TRBJ2-5; D is possibly TRBD1 (5 bases). The CDR3 loop is CASSPKGPQETQYF. CDR3 bases: TGTGCCAGCAGCCCAAAGGGGCCACAAGAGACCCAGTACTTC.